Presented here are 21 T cell receptor beta chains from one specimen sequenced in a study of beta chain features in type 1 diabetes. Findings and limits, study-wide: A moderate, significant TCRB CDR3 shortening appeared in type 1 diabetes across four CD4+ subsets.

Their antigens are not known. The entirety of the isolated RNA underwent reverse transcription, so expressed TCRB transcripts were sequenced. Libraries were prepared by immunoSEQ multiplex PCR; TCRdb keeps only in-frame clonotypes and omits some of them. Altogether about 390,000 clones are present, around a tenth being singletons, with the ten largest covering about 0.6%. The sequencing input was central memory CD4+ T cells from blood. The receptors were gathered from a man aged 25-40 years with type 1 diabetes.

The CDR3: CASSLFAGSPEAFF. CDR3 bases: TGCGCCAGCAGCTTGTTTGCAGGGAGCCCTGAAGCTTTCTTT. V and J are TRBV5-1 and TRBJ1-1; weak D call: TRBD1 (5 bases). This CDR3 contains 14 residues. V lost 1 base and J 6 bases, leaving 13 bases between the germline ends. Germline CDR1 reads SGHRS; CDR2 reads YFSETQ.

The CDR3 nucleotides read TGTGCCAGCAGCGTAGAGGCAGGTTCCACTGAAGCTTTCTTT. It specifies CASSVEAGSTEAFF. The rearrangement links TRBV9 to TRBJ1-1; D gene ambiguous. From germline, CDR1 is SGDLS and CDR2 YYNGEE. The length of the CDR3 is 14 residues. Between the trimmed V and J ends, which lost 0 bases and 4 bases, there was a span of 10 bases.

The genes are TRBV27 and TRBJ2-5; 8 nucleotides align to TRBD2. V was pared by 6 bases and J by 4 bases, with 7 bases of the junction left unmatched. The CDR3 sequence is 14 residues long. Per the germline V gene, CDR1 is MNHEY and CDR2 is SMNVEV (reference sequence). CDR3 bases: TGTGCCAGCAGGAACTCGGGAGGGGTAGAGACCCAGTACTTC. Its translation: CASRNSGGVETQYF.

This clone has more than one count but fewer than ten. The V and J genes are TRBV7-2 and TRBJ2-7; possibly TRBD2 for D (6 bases). Germline loops: CDR1 SGHTA, CDR2 FQGNSA. CDR3 length equals 16 residues. The germline V and J ends were trimmed by 2 bases and 3 bases, with 17 bases remaining between them. The CDR3 sequence: CASSLRVSGGSYEQYF. The CDR3 nucleotides are TGTGCCAGCAGCTTAAGGGTTTCCGGGGGTAGCTACGAGCAGTACTTC.

V and J are TRBV10-3 and TRBJ2-2, with 8 bases lining up with TRBD1. The CDR3 extends over 16 amino acids. The germline V gene has CDR1 ENHRY and CDR2 SYGVKD. V was clipped by 6 bases and J by 6 bases; unmatched bases: 12. The chain's CDR3 is CAIRRTGTGGSGELFF. CDR3 in DNA: TGTGCCATCAGGCGTACCGGGACAGGAGGGTCCGGGGAGCTGTTTTTT.

The table lists this clone with many counts. The chain combines TRBV7-9 with TRBJ2-1; 13 bases line up with TRBD2. CDR3 length equals 17 residues. Germline CDR1 and CDR2: SEHNR and FQNEAQ (reference sequence). V gave up 5 bases and J gave up 9 bases; unmatched junction bases: 13. CDR3 protein: CASSIQELAGGRGEQFF. The DNA of the CDR3 is TGTGCCAGCAGCATCCAAGAACTAGCGGGAGGGCGGGGTGAGCAGTTCTTC.

This chain links TRBV5-1 with TRBJ1-2; no reliable D call. V lost 4 bases and J 8 bases, leaving 12 bases between the germline ends. The germline V gene has CDR1 SGHRS and CDR2 YFSETQ. The CDR3 is made up of 12 amino acids. The CDR3 nucleotides read TGCGCCAGCAGCCCTTCTGGCGGAGGCTACACCTTC. It encodes CASSPSGGGYTF.

This clone was picked up many times. The chain joins TRBV2 to TRBJ2-6; the D is unclear. V lost 7 bases, J lost 0 bases, and 16 bases lay in between. The CDR3 covers 17 residues. Germline-derived CDR1 and CDR2 are SNHLY and FYNNEI. The CDR3 protein is CASNRVAPISGANVLTF. The CDR3 DNA is TGTGCCAGCAATCGGGTCGCCCCCATCTCTGGGGCCAACGTCCTGACTTTC.

This clone has only a few counts. V and J are TRBV28 and TRBJ1-5; D remains ambiguous. Per germline, CDR1 MDHEN and CDR2 SYDVKM. The CDR3 length is 11 residues. The CDR3 region is CADCKNQPQHF. As DNA, the CDR3 is TGTGCAGATTGTAAGAATCAGCCCCAGCATTTT.

This clone was observed a few times. This sequence joins TRBV7-6 and TRBJ2-1; D ambiguous. CDR1 and CDR2 from the germline V gene are SGHVS and FNYEAQ. Trimming shortened V by 1 base and J by 8 bases, and 9 bases separated the two germline ends. The CDR3 has 13 amino acids. The CDR3 DNA sequence: TGTGCCAGCAGCTTAGTTTCTGTGTATGAGCAGTTCTTC. Amino acids: CASSLVSVYEQFF.

The gene calls are TRBV5-1 and TRBJ2-7, with D possibly matching TRBD2 (6 bases). CDR1 and CDR2 from the germline V gene are SGHRS and YFSETQ. V was shortened by 5 bases and J by 1 base, with 13 bases between the two germline ends. This CDR3 region has 14 residues. CDR3 sequence (DNA): TGCGCCAGCAGTTTCGGAGGGTTGTCCTACGAGCAGTACTTC. Its translation is CASSFGGLSYEQYF.

This clone was counted between two and nine times. The chain has TRBV11-2 and TRBJ2-7, with D unresolved. Germline lookup yields CDR1 SGHAT and CDR2 FQNNGV. The ends were cut back, 1 base at V and 2 bases at J, with 9 bases in the middle. There are 14 residues in the CDR3. CDR3 nucleotide sequence: TGTGCCAGCAGCTTAGGACACCGCACCTACGAGCAGTACTTC. Translated, it gives CASSLGHRTYEQYF.

V is TRBV28 and J is TRBJ2-7, with TRBD2 matching 8 bases. Trimming took 6 bases from V and 6 from J; bases not matched to a gene: 7. This CDR3 is 13 amino acids long. The germline CDR1 and CDR2 sequences are MDHEN and SYDVKM. This chain's CDR3 is CASSLSGRGEQYF. CDR3 bases: TGTGCCAGCAGCCTGAGCGGGAGAGGCGAGCAGTACTTC.

This clone occurred a few times. The rearrangement links TRBV5-5 to TRBJ2-1, with unresolved D. The CDR3 runs 13 residues. V lost 0 bases and J 10 bases, leaving 11 bases between the germline ends. CDR1 SGHKS and CDR2 YYEKEE come from the germline V gene (reference sequence). CDR3 amino acids: CASSLDSDREQFF. CDR3 nucleotide sequence: TGTGCCAGCAGCTTGGACTCGGATAGGGAGCAGTTCTTC.

The gene calls are TRBV5-1 and TRBJ2-3, with 10 bases matching TRBD2. This CDR3 has 15 amino acids. V was clipped by 4 bases and J by 7 bases; unmatched bases: 9. CDR1 and CDR2 (germline): SGHRS, YFSETQ. The CDR3 DNA is TGCGCCAGCAGCCCCCAAGCGGGAGGGGTTAATACGCAGTATTTT. Amino acids: CASSPQAGGVNTQYF.

This clone was counted between two and nine times. This chain uses TRBV28 with TRBJ1-4, with TRBD1 identical over 7 bases. The CDR3 extends over 14 amino acids. Trimming took 7 bases from V and 4 from J; bases not matched to a gene: 6. Germline CDR1 and CDR2: MDHEN and SYDVKM. The CDR3 reads CASISGTVNEKLFF. The CDR3 region has the DNA TGTGCCAGCATTTCGGGGACAGTTAATGAAAAACTGTTTTTT.

The chain links TRBV10-3 to TRBJ2-7, with 10 nucleotides matching TRBD2. From germline, CDR1 is ENHRY and CDR2 SYGVKD. V trimming: 9 bases; J trimming: 2 bases; junction bases outside the gene matches: 7. The CDR3 is 14 residues long. The CDR3 nucleotides read TGTGCCATGGCTAGCGGGAGTTCCCCCTACGAGCAGTACTTC. Its protein is CAMASGSSPYEQYF.

As to this clone: At one boundary the junction diverges from the germline segment, which might be a read error. The gene calls are TRBV10-3 and TRBJ2-7; the match to TRBD2 covers 13 bases. Germline loops: CDR1 ENHRY, CDR2 SYGVKD. The CDR3 sequence is 15 residues long. In DNA, the CDR3 is TGTGCCAGCAGTCGTGGACTAGCGGGAGTCTACGAGCAGTACTTC. This codes for CASSRGLAGVYEQYF.

The genes are TRBV10-1 and TRBJ2-3, with 13 bases matching TRBD2. Germline V gene sequence: CDR1 WNHNN, CDR2 SYGVQD (reference sequence). The CDR3 has 16 residues. V trimming: 7 bases; J trimming: 4 bases; junction bases outside the gene matches: 8. This CDR3 is CASTLPGLAGPDTQYF. The CDR3 DNA follows: TGCGCCAGCACGTTGCCGGGACTAGCGGGACCAGATACGCAGTATTTT.

The rearrangement joins TRBV29-1 to TRBJ1-2; possibly TRBD1 for D (6 bases). The length of the CDR3 is 13 residues. Germline CDR1 reads SQVTM; CDR2 reads ANQGSEA. V was clipped by 7 bases and J by 0 bases, with 12 bases between them. The CDR3 region is CSAGQTSNYGYTF. The CDR3 coding sequence is TGCAGCGCTGGACAGACCTCTAACTATGGCTACACCTTC.

This clone has only a few counts. CDR3 residues: CASSLPPGNTGELFF. CDR3 nucleotides: TGTGCCAGCAGTCTTCCACCGGGAAACACCGGGGAGCTGTTTTTT. The J gene is TRBJ2-2, the V gene TRBV28, with D perhaps matching TRBD2 (5 bases). The germline V gene encodes CDR1 MDHEN and CDR2 SYDVKM. Trimming cost V 5 bases and J 2 bases, with 12 bases left between them. This CDR3 comprises 15 residues.